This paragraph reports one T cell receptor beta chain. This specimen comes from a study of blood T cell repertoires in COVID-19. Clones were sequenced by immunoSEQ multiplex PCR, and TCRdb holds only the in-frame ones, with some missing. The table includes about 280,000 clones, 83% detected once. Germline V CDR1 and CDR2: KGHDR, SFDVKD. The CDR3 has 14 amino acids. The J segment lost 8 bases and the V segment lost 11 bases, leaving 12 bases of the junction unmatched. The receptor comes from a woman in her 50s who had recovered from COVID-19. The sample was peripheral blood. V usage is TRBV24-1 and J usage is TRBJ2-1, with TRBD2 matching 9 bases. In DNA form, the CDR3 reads TGTGCCATCGGTGCTAGCGGGAAACCAGATGAGCAGTTCTTC. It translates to CAIGASGKPDEQFF.